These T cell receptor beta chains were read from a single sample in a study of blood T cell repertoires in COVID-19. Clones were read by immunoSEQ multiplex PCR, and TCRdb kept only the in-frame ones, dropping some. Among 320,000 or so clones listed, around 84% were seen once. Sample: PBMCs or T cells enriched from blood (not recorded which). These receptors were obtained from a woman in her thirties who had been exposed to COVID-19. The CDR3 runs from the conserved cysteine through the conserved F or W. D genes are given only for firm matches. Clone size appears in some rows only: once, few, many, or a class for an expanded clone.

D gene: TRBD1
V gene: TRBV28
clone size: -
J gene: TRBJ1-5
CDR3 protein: CASRRQGARQPQHF
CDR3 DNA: TGTGCCAGCCGACGACAGGGGGCGAGACAGCCCCAGCATTTT

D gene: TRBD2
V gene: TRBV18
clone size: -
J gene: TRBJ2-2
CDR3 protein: CASSPAGGRAGELFF
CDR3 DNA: TGTGCCAGCTCACCGGCGGGAGGAAGGGCCGGGGAGCTGTTTTTT

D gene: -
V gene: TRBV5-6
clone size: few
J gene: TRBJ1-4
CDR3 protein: CASSLAESRGLFF
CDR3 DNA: TGTGCCAGCAGCTTGGCGGAGTCAAGGGGACTGTTTTTT

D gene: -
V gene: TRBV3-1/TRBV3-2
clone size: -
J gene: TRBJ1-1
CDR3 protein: CASSLESEGPMNTEAFF
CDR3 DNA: TGTGCCAGCAGCCTCGAGTCGGAGGGTCCCATGAACACTGAAGCTTTCTTT

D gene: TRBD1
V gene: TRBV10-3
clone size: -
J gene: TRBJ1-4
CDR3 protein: CAIASGTGNEKLFF
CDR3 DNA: TGTGCCATAGCGTCCGGGACAGGGAATGAAAAACTGTTTTTT

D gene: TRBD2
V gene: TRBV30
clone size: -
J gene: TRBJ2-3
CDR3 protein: CAWWPSGTTDTQYF
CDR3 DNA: TGTGCCTGGTGGCCTAGCGGGACAACAGATACGCAGTATTTT

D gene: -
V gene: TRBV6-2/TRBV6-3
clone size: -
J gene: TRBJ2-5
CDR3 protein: CASSRRVAVFQETQYF
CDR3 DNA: TGTGCCAGCAGTCGCCGCGTGGCGGTTTTCCAAGAGACCCAGTACTTC

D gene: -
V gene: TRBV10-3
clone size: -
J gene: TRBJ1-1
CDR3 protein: CATRGGDTEAFF
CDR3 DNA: TGTGCCACCAGGGGAGGGGACACTGAAGCTTTCTTT

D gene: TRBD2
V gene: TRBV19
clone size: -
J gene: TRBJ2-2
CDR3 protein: CASSKTSGTGGELFF
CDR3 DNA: TGTGCCAGTAGTAAGACTAGCGGGACGGGCGGGGAGCTGTTTTTT

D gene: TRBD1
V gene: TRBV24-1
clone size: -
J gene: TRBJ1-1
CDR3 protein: CATVSTGGTEAFF
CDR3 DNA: TGTGCCACCGTCTCAACAGGGGGCACTGAAGCTTTCTTT

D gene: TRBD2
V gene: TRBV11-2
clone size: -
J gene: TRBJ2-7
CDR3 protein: CASSLLAGASEQYF
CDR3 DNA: TGTGCCAGCAGCTTACTAGCGGGAGCCTCCGAGCAGTACTTC

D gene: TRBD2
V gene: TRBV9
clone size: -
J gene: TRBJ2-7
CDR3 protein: CASSESPGTSGFYEQYF
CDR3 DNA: TGTGCCAGCAGCGAGAGTCCCGGGACTAGCGGGTTCTACGAGCAGTACTTC

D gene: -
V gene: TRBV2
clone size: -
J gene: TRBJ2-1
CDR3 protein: CASSLGVPTIEQFF
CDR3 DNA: TGTGCCAGCAGTCTAGGAGTCCCAACGATTGAGCAGTTCTTC

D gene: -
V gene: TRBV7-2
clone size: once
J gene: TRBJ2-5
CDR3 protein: CASSYGTGERTQYF
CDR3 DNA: TGTGCCAGCAGCTATGGGACTGGAGAGCGGACCCAGTACTTC

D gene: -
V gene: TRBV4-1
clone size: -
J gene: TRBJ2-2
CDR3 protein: CASSQALSGTYANTGELFF
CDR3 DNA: TGCGCCAGCAGCCAAGCCCTCTCCGGGACTTACGCGAACACCGGGGAGCTGTTTTTT

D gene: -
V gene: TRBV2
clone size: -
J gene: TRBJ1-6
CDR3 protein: CASSSGGASNNSPLHF
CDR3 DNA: TGTGCCAGCAGCTCTGGGGGGGCAAGTAATAATTCACCCCTCCACTTT

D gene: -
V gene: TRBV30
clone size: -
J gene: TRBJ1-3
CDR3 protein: CAWSTGSGNTIYF
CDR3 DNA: TGTGCCTGGTCGACAGGCTCTGGAAACACCATATATTTT

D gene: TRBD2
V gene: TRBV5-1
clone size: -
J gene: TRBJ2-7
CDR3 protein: CASSLAWREGPHEQYF
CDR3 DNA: TGCGCCAGCAGCCTCGCCTGGCGGGAGGGCCCCCACGAGCAGTACTTC

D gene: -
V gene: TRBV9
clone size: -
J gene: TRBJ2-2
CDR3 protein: CASSEWVGSGNTGELFF
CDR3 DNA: TGTGCCAGCAGCGAATGGGTGGGTAGCGGAAACACCGGGGAGCTGTTTTTT

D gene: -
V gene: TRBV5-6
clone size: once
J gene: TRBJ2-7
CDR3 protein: CASRRSSLIAYEQYF
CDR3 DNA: TGTGCCAGCAGGCGTTCTAGCTTGATCGCCTACGAGCAGTACTTC

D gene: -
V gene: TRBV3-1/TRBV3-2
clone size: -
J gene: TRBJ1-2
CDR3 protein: CASSQVMRAGRNYGYTF
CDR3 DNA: TGTGCCAGCAGCCAAGTGATGCGAGCGGGCAGAAACTATGGCTACACCTTC

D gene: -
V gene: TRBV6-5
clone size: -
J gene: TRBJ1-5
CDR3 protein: CASRRTGSSQPQHF
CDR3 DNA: TGTGCCAGCAGACGAACAGGGTCTTCTCAGCCCCAGCATTTT

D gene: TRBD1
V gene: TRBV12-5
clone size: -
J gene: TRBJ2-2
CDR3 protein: CASGLTGAGNTGELFF
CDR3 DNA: TGTGCTAGTGGTTTGACAGGGGCGGGGAACACCGGGGAGCTGTTTTTT

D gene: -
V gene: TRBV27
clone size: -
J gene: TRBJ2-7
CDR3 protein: CASSLLNEQYF
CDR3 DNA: TGTGCCAGCAGTTTATTAAACGAGCAGTACTTC

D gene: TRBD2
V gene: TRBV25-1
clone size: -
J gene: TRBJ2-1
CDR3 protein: CASSEGAGGYNEQFF
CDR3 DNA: TGTGCCAGCAGTGAAGGGGCGGGGGGATACAATGAGCAGTTCTTC

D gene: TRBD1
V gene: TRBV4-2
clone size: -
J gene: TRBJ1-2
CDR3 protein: CASSQPRQGHNYGYTF
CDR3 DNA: TGTGCCAGCAGCCAACCTCGACAGGGACATAACTATGGCTACACCTTC

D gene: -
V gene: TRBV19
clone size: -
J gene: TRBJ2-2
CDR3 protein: CASSIPGAYTGELFF
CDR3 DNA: TGTGCCAGTAGTATCCCAGGGGCTTACACCGGGGAGCTGTTTTTT

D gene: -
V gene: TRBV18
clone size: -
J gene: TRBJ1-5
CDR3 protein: CASSFFNQPQHF
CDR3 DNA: TGTGCCAGCTCATTCTTCAATCAGCCCCAGCATTTT

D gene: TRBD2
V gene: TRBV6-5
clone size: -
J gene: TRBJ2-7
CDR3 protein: CASSYLASGVTYEQYF
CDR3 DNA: TGTGCCAGCAGTTACTTAGCAAGCGGGGTGACCTACGAGCAGTACTTC

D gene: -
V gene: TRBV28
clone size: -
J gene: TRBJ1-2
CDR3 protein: CASSLVTIKQDYGYTF
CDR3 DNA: TGTGCCAGCAGTTTAGTGACAATCAAACAAGACTATGGCTACACCTTC

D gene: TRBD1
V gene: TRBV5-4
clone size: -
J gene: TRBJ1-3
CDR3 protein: CASSQYRGGNTIYF
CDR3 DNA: TGTGCCAGCAGTCAATACAGGGGTGGAAACACCATATATTTT

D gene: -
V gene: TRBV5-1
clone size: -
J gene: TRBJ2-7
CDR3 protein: CASNLGLSPRDSYEQYF
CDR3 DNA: TGCGCCAGCAACCTGGGGTTGAGTCCTCGGGACTCCTACGAGCAGTACTTC

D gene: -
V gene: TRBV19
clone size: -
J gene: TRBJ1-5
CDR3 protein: CASSIRQGHRTQHF
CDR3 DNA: TGTGCCAGTAGTATCCGGCAGGGACATCGGACCCAGCATTTT

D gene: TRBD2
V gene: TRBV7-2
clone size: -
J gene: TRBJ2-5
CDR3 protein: CASSWDYAETQYF
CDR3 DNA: TGTGCCAGCAGCTGGGACTATGCCGAGACCCAGTACTTC